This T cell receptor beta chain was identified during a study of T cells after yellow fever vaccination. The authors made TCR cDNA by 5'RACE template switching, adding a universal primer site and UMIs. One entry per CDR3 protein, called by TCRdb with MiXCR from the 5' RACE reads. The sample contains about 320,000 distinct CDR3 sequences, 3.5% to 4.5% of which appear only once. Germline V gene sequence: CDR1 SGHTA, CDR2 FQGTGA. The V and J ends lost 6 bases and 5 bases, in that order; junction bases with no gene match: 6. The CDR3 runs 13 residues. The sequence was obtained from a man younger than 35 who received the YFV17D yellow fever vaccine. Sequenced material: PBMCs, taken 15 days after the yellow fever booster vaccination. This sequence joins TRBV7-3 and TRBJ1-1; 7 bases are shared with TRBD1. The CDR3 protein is CASRGPTGTEAFF. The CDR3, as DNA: TGTGCCAGCAGGGGCCCGACAGGGACTGAAGCTTTCTTT.